What follows describes a single TCR beta chain. Its binding antigen is unknown. Base qualities are not provided; no much larger clone lies one nucleotide away. Library creation used the immunoSEQ multiplex PCR assay. TCRdb mirrors the immuneACCESS table, restricted to in-frame sequences. Some clones are absent from its copies; in checked studies, under half trace to an unresolved V gene, and the reason for the others is unknown. The sample includes some 640,000 clones, with approximately 87% observed a single time. The ten largest clones represent roughly 0.0086% of the sample. The CDR3 runs 15 amino acids, cysteine and phenylalanine included. The only DNA kept is the CDR3, 45 bases in frame from the first base. From a lookup of the germline V gene (reference sequence), CDR1 and CDR2 are SEHNR and FQNEAQ. V lost 5 bases and J lost 5 bases, and the count of bases not matched to a germline gene is 8.

These data belong to a study of shared T cell receptors in the human thymus (dated by TCRdb to 2020 to 2022). At the level of the whole study: The study examined how self-reactive, shared T-cell receptor alpha chains are generated in the human thymus.

A further study also used this sample, focusing on human thymus T cells. Per that second paper: Immunologically healthy infants undergoing open corrective cardiac surgery for congenital heart defects in Finland were used as donors. The thymus tissue came from surgical resects taken out during corrective cardiac surgery. Biased V and J gene segment usage appeared to be present in both thymic and peripheral blood repertoires. According to the related research, thymic TCR repertoires were highly overlapping among unrelated individuals. The study described the TCR alpha and beta repertoires in under 10 infant thymus samples and a few matching peripheral blood samples. Donor ages ranged from roughly 6 to 244 days, and the cohort comprised over five male and two female infants. Thymocytes were freed from the tissue by mechanical means and kept at -70 degrees C as pellets of roughly 8.5-31 million cells. A QIAsymphony instrument was used to extract genomic DNA from the frozen cell pellets. The immunoSEQ multiplex PCR assay was used to amplify the TCRB and TCRAD loci from a standardized quantity of quality-controlled genomic DNA. The V(D)J region was spanned by amplicons of a length sufficient to cover the CDR3 and to identify V and J genes. The amplicons were sequenced on an Illumina platform via the commercial immunoSEQ service. Primer bias and sequencing errors were corrected as previously described, and TCRAD and TCRB were defined on the basis of the IMGT database. The repertoires were analysed using immunoSEQ Analyzer 3.0 and VDJTools for basic statistics, V/J segment usage, diversity estimates, rarefaction and pairwise overlap. Chao1, ChaoE, Efron-Thisted, Shannon and inverse Simpson indices were used to estimate diversity, which was also estimated on datasets down-sampled to the smallest sample. Repertoire overlap was determined by strict matching of CDR3 nucleotide sequence, V gene and J gene, and Jaccard-based multidimensional scaling clustering was applied. On average, thymus samples gave roughly 800,000 unique TCRB clonotypes, whereas blood samples gave about 84,000.

This clonotype was sampled from a boy under two years old with a congenital heart defect. Donor details come from another sample of the same person, matched by shared clones. This chain joins TRBV7-9 to TRBJ2-2; 7 of the junction bases match TRBD2. The sequenced material came from thymocytes. The DNA sequence is TGTGCCAGCAGCACGAGGGAGGGTTATACCGGGGAGCTGTTTTTT. Its translation reads: CASSTREGYTGELFF.